What follows is one T cell receptor (beta chain) and its context. Original data processing: To classify distant metastasis in papillary thyroid cancer, a model was built from CDR3 differences across clinicopathological groups. TCRdb re-called the PCR reads via MiXCR. The V and J calls and clone size come from TCRdb's table, not from the authors' own analysis. The table records about 20,000 clones, roughly 29% of them present only once. The germline CDR1 and CDR2 sequences are SGHAT and FQNNGV. Trimming took 7 bases from V and 5 from J; bases not matched to a gene: 16. This CDR3 region has 16 residues. This record comes from a study of metastatic and nonmetastatic thyroid tumors. Thyroid surgery was performed in patients who had received no treatment beforehand.

This receptor was obtained from a male donor with papillary thyroid cancer or a benign thyroid nodule (not recorded which). Some clones in this sample may be carry-over from other donors' samples. This chain uses TRBV11-2 with TRBJ1-2, with 7 bases matching TRBD1. The material sequenced was tumor tissue. CDR3 protein: CASTRTGVASQYGYTF. The CDR3 nucleotides are TGTGCCAGCACCAGAACAGGGGTAGCGTCCCAATATGGCTACACCTTC.